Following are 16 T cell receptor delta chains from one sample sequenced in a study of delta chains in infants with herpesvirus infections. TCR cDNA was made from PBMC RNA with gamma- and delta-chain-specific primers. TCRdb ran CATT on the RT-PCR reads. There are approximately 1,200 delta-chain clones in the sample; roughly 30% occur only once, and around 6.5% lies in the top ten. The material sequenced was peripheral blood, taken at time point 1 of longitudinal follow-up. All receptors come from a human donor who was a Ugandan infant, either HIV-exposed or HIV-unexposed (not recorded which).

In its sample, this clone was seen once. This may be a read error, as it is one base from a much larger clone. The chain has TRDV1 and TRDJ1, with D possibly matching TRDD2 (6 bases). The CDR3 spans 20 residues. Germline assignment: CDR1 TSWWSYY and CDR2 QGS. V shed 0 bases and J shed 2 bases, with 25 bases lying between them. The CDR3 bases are TGTGCTCTTGGGGAACTTGACTCCTACGTGGGGCTAAAAGCGACCGATAAACTCATCTTT. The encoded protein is CALGELDSYVGLKATDKLIF.

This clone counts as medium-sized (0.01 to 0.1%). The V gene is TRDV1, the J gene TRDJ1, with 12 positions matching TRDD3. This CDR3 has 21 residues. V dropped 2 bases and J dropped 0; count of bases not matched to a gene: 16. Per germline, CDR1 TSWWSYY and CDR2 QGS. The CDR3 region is CALGEWRVLGDTRAYTDKLIF. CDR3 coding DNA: TGTGCTCTTGGGGAATGGCGCGTACTGGGGGATACTAGGGCTTACACCGATAAACTCATCTTT.

The CDR3 protein is CALGDNIRPSFVLGDLKPPNTDKLIF. The DNA of the CDR3 is TGTGCTCTTGGGGATAACATCCGGCCTTCCTTTGTACTGGGGGACCTAAAGCCCCCTAACACCGATAAACTCATCTTT. The rearrangement joins TRDV1 to TRDJ1, with 9 bases identical to TRDD3. Losses at the gene ends were 3 bases for V and 0 bases for J; bases not matched to a gene: 35. From germline, CDR1 is TSWWSYY and CDR2 QGS. The CDR3 totals 26 residues.

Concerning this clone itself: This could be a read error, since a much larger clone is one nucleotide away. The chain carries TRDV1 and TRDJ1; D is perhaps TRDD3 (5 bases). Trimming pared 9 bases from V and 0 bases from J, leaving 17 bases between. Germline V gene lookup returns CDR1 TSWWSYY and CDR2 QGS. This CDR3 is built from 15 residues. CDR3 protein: CALKGGVRHTDKLIF. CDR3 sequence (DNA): TGTGCTCTCAAGGGGGGGGTGAGACACACCGATAAACTCATCTTT.

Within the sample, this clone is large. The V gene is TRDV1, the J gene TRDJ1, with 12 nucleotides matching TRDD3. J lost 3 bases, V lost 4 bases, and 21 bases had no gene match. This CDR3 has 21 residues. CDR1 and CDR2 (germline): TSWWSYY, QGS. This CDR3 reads CALGAHPNHLSYWGIPDKLIF. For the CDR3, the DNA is TGTGCTCTTGGGGCTCATCCAAACCACCTTTCCTACTGGGGGATACCCGATAAACTCATCTTT.

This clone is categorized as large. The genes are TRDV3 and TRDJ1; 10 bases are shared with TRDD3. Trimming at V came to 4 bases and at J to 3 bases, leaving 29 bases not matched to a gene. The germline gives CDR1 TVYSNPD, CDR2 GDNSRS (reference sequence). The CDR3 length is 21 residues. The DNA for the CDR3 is TGTGCCTCTAAGAGGGTCCCTACAAACTGGGGGATTAATAAGTTGTCCGATAAACTCATCTTT. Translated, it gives CASKRVPTNWGINKLSDKLIF.

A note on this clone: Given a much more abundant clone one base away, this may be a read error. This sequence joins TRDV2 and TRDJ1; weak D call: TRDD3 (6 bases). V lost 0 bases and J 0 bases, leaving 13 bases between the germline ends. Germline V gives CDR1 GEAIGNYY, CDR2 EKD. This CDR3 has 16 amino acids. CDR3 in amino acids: CACDTSGDVDTDKLIF. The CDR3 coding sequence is TGTGCCTGTGACACCTCAGGGGATGTAGACACCGATAAACTCATCTTT.

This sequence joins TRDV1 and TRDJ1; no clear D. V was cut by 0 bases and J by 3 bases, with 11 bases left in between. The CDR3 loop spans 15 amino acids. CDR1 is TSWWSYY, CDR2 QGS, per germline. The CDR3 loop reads CALGELRAIADKLIF. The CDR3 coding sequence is TGTGCTCTTGGGGAACTAAGGGCGATAGCCGATAAACTCATCTTT.

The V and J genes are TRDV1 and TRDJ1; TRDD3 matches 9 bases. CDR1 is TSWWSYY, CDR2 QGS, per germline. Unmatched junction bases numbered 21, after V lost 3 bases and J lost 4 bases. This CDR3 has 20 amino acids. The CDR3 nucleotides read TGTGCTCTTGGGGAGCAACCCGGCCTTCCTCGGGGATACGCGTACGATAAACTCATCTTT. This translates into CALGEQPGLPRGYAYDKLIF.

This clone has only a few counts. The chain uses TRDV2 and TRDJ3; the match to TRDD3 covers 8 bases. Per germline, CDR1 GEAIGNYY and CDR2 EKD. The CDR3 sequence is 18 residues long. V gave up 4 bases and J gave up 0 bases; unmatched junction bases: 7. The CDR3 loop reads CACDYWGSSSWDTRQMFF. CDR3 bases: TGTGCCTGTGATTACTGGGGGTCGAGCTCCTGGGACACCCGACAGATGTTTTTC.

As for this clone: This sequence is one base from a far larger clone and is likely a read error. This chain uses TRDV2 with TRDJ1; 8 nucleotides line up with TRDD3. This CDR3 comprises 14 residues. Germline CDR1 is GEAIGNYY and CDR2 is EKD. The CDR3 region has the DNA TGTGCCTGTTACACCCGGGGGGATAGTGGGAAACTCATCTTT. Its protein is CACYTRGDSGKLIF.

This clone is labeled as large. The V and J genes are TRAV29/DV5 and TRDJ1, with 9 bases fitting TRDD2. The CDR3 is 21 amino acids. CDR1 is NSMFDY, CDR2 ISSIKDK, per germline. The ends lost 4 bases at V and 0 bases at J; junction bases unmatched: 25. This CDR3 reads CAAREGTLPTYKRLYTDKLIF. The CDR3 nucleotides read TGTGCAGCACGGGAAGGCACCCTTCCTACGTACAAGAGGTTGTACACCGATAAACTCATCTTT.

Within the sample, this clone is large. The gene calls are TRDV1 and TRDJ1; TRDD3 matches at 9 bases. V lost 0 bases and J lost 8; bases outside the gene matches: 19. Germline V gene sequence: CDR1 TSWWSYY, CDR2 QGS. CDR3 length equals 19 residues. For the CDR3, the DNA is TGTGCTCTTGGGGAACTAATTACGATGGGGATACGACCGAAACTAAAACTCATCTTT. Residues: CALGELITMGIRPKLKLIF.

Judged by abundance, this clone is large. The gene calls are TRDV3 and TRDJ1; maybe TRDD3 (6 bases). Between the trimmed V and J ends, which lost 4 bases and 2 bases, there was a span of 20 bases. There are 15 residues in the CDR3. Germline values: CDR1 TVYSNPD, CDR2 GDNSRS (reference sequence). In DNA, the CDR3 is TGTGCCTCCCGGGAAGGGATATTTCGAACCGATAAACTCATCTTT. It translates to CASREGIFRTDKLIF.

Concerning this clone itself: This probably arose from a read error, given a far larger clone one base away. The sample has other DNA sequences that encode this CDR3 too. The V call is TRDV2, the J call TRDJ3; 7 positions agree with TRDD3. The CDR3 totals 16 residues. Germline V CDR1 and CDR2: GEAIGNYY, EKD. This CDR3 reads CACDWGSSWDTRQMFF. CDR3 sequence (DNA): TGTGCCTGTGACTGGGGGAGCTCCTGGGACACCCGACAGATGTTCTTC.

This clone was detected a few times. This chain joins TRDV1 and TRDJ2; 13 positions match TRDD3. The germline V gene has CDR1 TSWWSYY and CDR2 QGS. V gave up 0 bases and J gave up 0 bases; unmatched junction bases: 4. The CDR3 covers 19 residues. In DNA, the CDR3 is TGTGCTCTTGGGGAACTTCCTACTGGGGGATACGCTTTGACAGCACAACTCTTCTTT. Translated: CALGELPTGGYALTAQLFF.